This note documents a single T cell receptor (beta chain) sequence. What it binds is unknown. This entry belongs to a study of beta chain features in type 1 diabetes. The CDR3 sequence is 14 residues long. V lost 7 bases and J lost 4, with 15 bases in between. Germline V gene lookup returns CDR1 SGDLS and CDR2 YYNGEE. Study findings and constraints: High TCR expression in some cells could lead to their over-representation in cDNA sequencing.

CD45RO/CCR7/CD25/CD127/CD95/CD27 staining was used to isolate CD4+ naive, central memory, regulatory and stem cell-like memory cells by sorting. cDNA synthesis used the whole RNA isolate, giving expressed TCRB sequences. This table comes from immunoSEQ multiplex PCR, and its TCRdb copy is limited to in-frame clones, with some not included. The table lists roughly 230,000 clones, 9.6% of them singletons. The J gene is TRBJ1-3, the V gene TRBV9, with a possible D match to TRBD1 (6 bases). Sequenced sample: naive CD4+ T cells from blood. The sequence derives from a woman aged 18-35 years in good health. The CDR3: CASSGGQSGNTIYF. The CDR3 DNA follows: TGTGCCAGCTCGGGAGGACAGTCGGGAAACACCATATATTTT.